The TCR beta chain under discussion was sequenced for a study of vaccination and CD4 T cells after COVID-19. Study-wide context: Investigators stimulated cells with overlapping spike peptides drawn from SARS-CoV-2, HCoV-NL63, HCoV-OC43 and HCoV-229E. Study-level results: Vaccine-specific clones in convalescent patients were spike mono-reactive in 304 of 307 cases.

Trimming removed 0 bases at V and 11 bases at J, with 11 bases between. Germline CDR1 reads SEHNR; CDR2 reads FQNEAQ (reference sequence). The CDR3 runs 12 residues. Turning to this clonotype: The target antigen is unknown.

The time point was: late sampling 161 to 241 days after vaccination in a few convalescent patients. Treatment described: roughly 10-day PBMC culture with coronavirus spike peptide pools or control peptides (ViraFEST assay). Patients returned positive PCR results between March and December 2020, earlier than US Alpha, Beta and Delta variants. The culture of around 2 million PBMCs per well included roughly 10 IU/ml IL-2 and approximately 10 ug/ml peptide pools. The Oncomine TCR Beta short-read assay was applied to DNA of cultured CD4+ T cells. TCRdb analysed the PCR reads with MiXCR anew, one entry per CDR3 protein. The data show around 19,000 distinct CDR3 sequences, roughly 35% seen once.

This receptor was identified in a human donor who had recovered from COVID-19. The rearrangement uses TRBV7-9 and TRBJ2-7; D not resolved. Sequencing used CD4+ T cells from blood, cultured in vitro, obtained about 7 months after SARS-CoV-2 vaccination. CDR3 region: CASSLAHTQKYF. The DNA for the CDR3 is TGTGCCAGCAGCTTAGCACACACGCAGAAGTACTTC. Full variable domain (rest looked up from reference TRBV7-9 and TRBJ2-7): DTGVSQNPRHKITKRGQNVTFRCDPISEHNRLYWYRQTLGQGPEFLTYFQNEAQLEKSRLLSDRFSAERPKGSFSTLEIQRTEQGDSAMYLCASSLAHTQKYFGPGTRLTVT.